This T cell receptor (beta chain) stems from a study of cytotoxic CD8 clonotypes in ibrutinib-treated CLL. Study details: Among patients, around 25 responded partially and 2 completely; 14 then stayed remitted and around 12 progressed after median approximately 68 months. Findings of the study overall: Higher clonality was seen at ibrutinib response and a return toward baseline at progression.

CDR3 size: 12 residues. Germline CDR1 is MNHEY and CDR2 is SMNVEV (reference sequence). V gave up 3 bases and J gave up 6 bases, with 6 bases separating them. Note on this clone: Its antigen is currently unknown. Other DNA sequences in this sample translate to the same CDR3.

Sequencing used immunoSEQ multiplex PCR; TCRdb keeps in-frame clones, though not all of them. In the table there are 110,000 to 150,000 clones, approximately 80% of which are singletons. This clonotype was obtained from a human donor with chronic lymphocytic leukemia. The chain is built from TRBV27 and TRBJ1-5; no reliable D call. This specimen consisted of PBMCs, obtained after 24 months of ibrutinib treatment. DNA of the CDR3: TGTGCCAGCAGTTTGGCAGGTCAGCCCCAGCATTTT. Protein: CASSLAGQPQHF.